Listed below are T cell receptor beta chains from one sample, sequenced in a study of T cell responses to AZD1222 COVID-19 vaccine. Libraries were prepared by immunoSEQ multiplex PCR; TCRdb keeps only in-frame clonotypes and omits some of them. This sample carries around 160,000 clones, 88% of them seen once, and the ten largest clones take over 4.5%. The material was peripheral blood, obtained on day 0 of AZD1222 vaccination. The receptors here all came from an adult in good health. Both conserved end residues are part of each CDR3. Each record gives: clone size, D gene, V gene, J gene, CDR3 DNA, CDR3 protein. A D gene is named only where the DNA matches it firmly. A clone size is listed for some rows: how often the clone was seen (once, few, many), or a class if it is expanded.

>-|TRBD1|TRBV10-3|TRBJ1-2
TGTGCCATCAGTGCGGGACAGGGGGCGAACTATGGCTACACCTTC
CAISAGQGANYGYTF
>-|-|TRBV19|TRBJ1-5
TGTGCCAGTAGCCAGACAGCTTGGAACAATCAGCCCCAGCATTTT
CASSQTAWNNQPQHF
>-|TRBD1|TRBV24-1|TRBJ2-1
TGTGCCACCAGCGACGGACAGGGGTACAATGAGCAGTTCTTC
CATSDGQGYNEQFF
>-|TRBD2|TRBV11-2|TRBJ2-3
TGTGCCAGCAGCTCCCAGCGGGAGTCAGATACGCAGTATTTT
CASSSQRESDTQYF
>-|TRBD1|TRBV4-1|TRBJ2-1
TGCGCCAGCAGCCAAGATGTCCCAGGGGGCGCCAAAAATGAGCAGTTCTTC
CASSQDVPGGAKNEQFF
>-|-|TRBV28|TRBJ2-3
TGTGCCAGCAGTCTACTAGGGAGCACAGATACGCAGTATTTT
CASSLLGSTDTQYF
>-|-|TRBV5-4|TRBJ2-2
TGTGCCAGCAGCTTGGACTGGGCGAACACCGGGGAGCTGTTTTTT
CASSLDWANTGELFF
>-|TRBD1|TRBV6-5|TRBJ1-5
TGTGCCAGCAGACCGACAGGGGCTTCAAATCAGCCCCAGCATTTT
CASRPTGASNQPQHF
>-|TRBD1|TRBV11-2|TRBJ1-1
TGTGCCAGCAGCTCAGGACAGGGGGCCATGAACACTGAAGCTTTCTTT
CASSSGQGAMNTEAFF
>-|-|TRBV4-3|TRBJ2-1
TGCGCCAGCAGCCAAGGCTTGGTGGGACGCTCCTACAATGAGCAGTTCTTC
CASSQGLVGRSYNEQFF
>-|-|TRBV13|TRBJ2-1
TGTGCCAGCAGCTCCCTCCAGACTGGGAATGAGCAGTTCTTC
CASSSLQTGNEQFF
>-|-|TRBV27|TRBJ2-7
TGTGCCAGCAGTTTGGGGCCGGGTGGAGAGCAGTACTTC
CASSLGPGGEQYF
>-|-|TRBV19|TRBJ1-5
TGTGCCAGTAGTATAGACCGGGGGCGTCTTCATCAGCCCCAGCATTTT
CASSIDRGRLHQPQHF
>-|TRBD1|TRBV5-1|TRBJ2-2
TGCGCCAGCAGCCGGACAGGGGATCGGGGTTATTCTACCGGGGAGCTGTTTTTT
CASSRTGDRGYSTGELFF
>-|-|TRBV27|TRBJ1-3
TGTGCCAGCAGTTTAAAGTACCCCTCTGGAAACACCATATATTTT
CASSLKYPSGNTIYF
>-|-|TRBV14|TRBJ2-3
TGTGCCAGCAGCCAAGGAACGTTTCCCGCGCTGCAGTATTTT
CASSQGTFPALQYF
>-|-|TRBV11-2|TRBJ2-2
TGTGCCAGCAGCTGGAACACCGGGGAGCTGTTTTTT
CASSWNTGELFF
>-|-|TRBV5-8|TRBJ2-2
TGTGCCAGCAGCTTGGGCTCACCCGGGGAGCTGTTTTTT
CASSLGSPGELFF
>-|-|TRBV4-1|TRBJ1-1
TGCGCCAGCAGCTGGAGGACTGAAGCTTTCTTT
CASSWRTEAFF
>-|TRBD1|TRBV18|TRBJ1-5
TGTGCCAGCTCATCAGGGACAGGACTTAGCAATCAGCCCCAGCATTTT
CASSSGTGLSNQPQHF
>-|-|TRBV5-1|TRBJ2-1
TGCGCCAGCAGCTTTGGGGGGACTGCAGATGAGCAGTTCTTC
CASSFGGTADEQFF
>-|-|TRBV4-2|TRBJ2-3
TGTGCCAGCAGCCAGGGGGTCGGCACAGATACGCAGTATTTT
CASSQGVGTDTQYF
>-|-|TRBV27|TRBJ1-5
TGTGCCAGCAGCCCAGGGGCAGGGCTAAATCAGCCCCAGCATTTT
CASSPGAGLNQPQHF
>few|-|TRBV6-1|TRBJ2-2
TGTGCCAGCAGTGAAGCCGAGACCGGGGAGCTGTTTTTT
CASSEAETGELFF
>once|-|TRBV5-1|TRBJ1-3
TGCGCCAGCAGCTTGACACAGGCTCAAGACACCATATATTTT
CASSLTQAQDTIYF
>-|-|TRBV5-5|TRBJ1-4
TGTGCCAGCAGCCACAGGGACCCGGCAGAAAAACTGTTTTTT
CASSHRDPAEKLFF
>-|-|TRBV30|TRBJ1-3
TGTGCCTGGAGTGTACTCCGGGACATAAAGCGAAACACCATATATTTT
CAWSVLRDIKRNTIYF
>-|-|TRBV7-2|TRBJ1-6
TGTGCCAGCAGCTTAAACCGTCTTGGGAATTCACCCCTCCACTTT
CASSLNRLGNSPLHF
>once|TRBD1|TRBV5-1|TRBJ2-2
TGCGCCAGCAGCCCGGGGACAGCGAACACCGGGGAGCTGTTTTTT
CASSPGTANTGELFF
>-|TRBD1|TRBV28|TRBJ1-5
TGTGCCAGCAGCCTAGGGGGCGGGAACAATCAGCCCCAGCATTTT
CASSLGGGNNQPQHF
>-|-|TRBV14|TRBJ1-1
TGTGCCAGCAGCCATCAACAGAACACTGAAGCTTTCTTT
CASSHQQNTEAFF
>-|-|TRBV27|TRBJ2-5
TGTGCCAGCAGGATGCGAGAGACCCAGTACTTC
CASRMRETQYF
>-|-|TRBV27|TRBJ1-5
TGTGCCAGAAAACAAGGGGAAGTCGGACTCCGGGACATGTCTCAGCCCCAGCATTTT
CARKQGEVGLRDMSQPQHF
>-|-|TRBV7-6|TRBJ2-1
TGTGCCAGCAGCTTAGTCGCGGAATCCTACAATGAGCAGTTCTTC
CASSLVAESYNEQFF
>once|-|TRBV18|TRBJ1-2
TGTGCCAGCTCAGTATCCTTGGGACGGACTAACTATGGCTACACCTTC
CASSVSLGRTNYGYTF
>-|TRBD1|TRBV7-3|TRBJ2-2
TGTGCCAGCAGCACAAACCCGGGACAGGGACCCGGGGAGCTGTTTTTT
CASSTNPGQGPGELFF
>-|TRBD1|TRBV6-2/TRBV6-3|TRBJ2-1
TGTGCCAGCAGTCCCGGACAGGGGGCGTTGAGAAATGAGCAGTTCTTC
CASSPGQGALRNEQFF
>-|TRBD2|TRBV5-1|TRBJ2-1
TGCGCCAGCAGCCCCCCCGGGGGGAGGAGCTCCTACAATGAGCAGTTCTTC
CASSPPGGRSSYNEQFF
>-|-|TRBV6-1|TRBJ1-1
TGTGCCAGCAGTGAAGGGAGCGGTGAGACTGAAGCTTTCTTT
CASSEGSGETEAFF
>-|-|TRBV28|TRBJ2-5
TGTGCCAGCAGTTTACGTGGGGTGGGGGGACAAGAGACCCAGTACTTC
CASSLRGVGGQETQYF
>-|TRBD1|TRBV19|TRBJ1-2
TGTGCCACCCCTGCAGGGGGGACTTATGGCTACACCTTC
CATPAGGTYGYTF
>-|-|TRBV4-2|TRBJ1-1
TGTGCCAGCAGCCAAGCCCTTGAAAACACTGAAGCTTTCTTT
CASSQALENTEAFF
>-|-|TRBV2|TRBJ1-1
TGTGCCAGCAGTCGGTCGATGAACACTGAAGCTTTCTTT
CASSRSMNTEAFF
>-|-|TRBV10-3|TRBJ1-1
TGTGCCATCAGTGAGGGAACAATGAACACTGAAGCTTTCTTT
CAISEGTMNTEAFF
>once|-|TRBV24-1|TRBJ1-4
TGTGCCACCAGCCCTGGATCTGAAGGTGAAAAACTGTTTTTT
CATSPGSEGEKLFF
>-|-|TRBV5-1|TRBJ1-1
TGCGCCAGCAGCTTAACGAAGATGAACACTGAAGCTTTCTTT
CASSLTKMNTEAFF
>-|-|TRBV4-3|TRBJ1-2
TGCGCCAGCAGCCAAGATTTTGCGCTTGGCTACACCTTC
CASSQDFALGYTF
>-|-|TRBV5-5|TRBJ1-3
TGTGCCAGCAGCCCCAACTCTGGAAACACCATATATTTT
CASSPNSGNTIYF
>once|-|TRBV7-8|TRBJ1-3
TGTGCCAGCAGCCCCGTGGGAAACACCATATATTTT
CASSPVGNTIYF